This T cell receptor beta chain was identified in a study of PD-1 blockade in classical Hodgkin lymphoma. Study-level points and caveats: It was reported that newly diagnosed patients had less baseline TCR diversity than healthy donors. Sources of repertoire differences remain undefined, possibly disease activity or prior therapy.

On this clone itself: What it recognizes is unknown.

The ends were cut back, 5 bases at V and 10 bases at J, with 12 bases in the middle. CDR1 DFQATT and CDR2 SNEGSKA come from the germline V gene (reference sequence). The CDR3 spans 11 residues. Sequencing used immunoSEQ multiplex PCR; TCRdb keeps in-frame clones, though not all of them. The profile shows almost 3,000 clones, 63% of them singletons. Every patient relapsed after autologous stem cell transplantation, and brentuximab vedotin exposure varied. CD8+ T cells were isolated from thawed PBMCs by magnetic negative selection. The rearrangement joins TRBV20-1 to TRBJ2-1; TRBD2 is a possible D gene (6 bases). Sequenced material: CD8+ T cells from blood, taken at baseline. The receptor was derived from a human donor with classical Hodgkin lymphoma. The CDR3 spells CSALGGFEQFF. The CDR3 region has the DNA TGCAGTGCTTTGGGGGGATTCGAGCAGTTCTTC.